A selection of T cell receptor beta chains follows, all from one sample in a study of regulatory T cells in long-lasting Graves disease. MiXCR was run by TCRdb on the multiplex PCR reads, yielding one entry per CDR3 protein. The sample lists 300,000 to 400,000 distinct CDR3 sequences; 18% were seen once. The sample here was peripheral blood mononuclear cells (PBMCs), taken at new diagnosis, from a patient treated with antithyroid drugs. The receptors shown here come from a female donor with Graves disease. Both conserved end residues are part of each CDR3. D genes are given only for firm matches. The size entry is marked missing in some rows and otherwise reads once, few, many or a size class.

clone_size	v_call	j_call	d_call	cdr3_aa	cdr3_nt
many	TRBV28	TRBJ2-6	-	CASRNPEGAGANVLTF	TGTGCCAGCCGCAATCCCGAGGGCGCTGGGGCCAACGTCCTGACTTTC
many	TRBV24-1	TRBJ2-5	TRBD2	CATSDAGLALQETQYF	TGTGCCACCAGTGATGCGGGACTAGCGTTACAAGAGACCCAGTACTTC
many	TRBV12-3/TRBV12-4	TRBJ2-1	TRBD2	CASSPSGLAAGGRDEQFF	TGTGCCAGCAGCCCTTCTGGGCTGGCAGCGGGAGGTCGAGATGAGCAGTTCTTC
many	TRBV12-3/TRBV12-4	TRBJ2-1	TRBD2	CASRRGAGEYNEQFF	TGTGCCAGCAGGAGAGGGGCGGGAGAGTACAATGAGCAGTTCTTC
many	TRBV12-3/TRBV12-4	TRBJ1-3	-	CASSFFGGIGNTIYF	TGTGCCAGCAGTTTTTTCGGGGGGATTGGAAACACCATATATTTT
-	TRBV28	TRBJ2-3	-	CASLRRVSTDTQYF	TGTGCCAGCCTAAGGAGGGTCAGCACAGATACGCAGTATTTT
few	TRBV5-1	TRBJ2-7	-	CASSLYPGSSDEQYF	TGCGCCAGCAGCTTATACCCGGGATCGTCGGACGAGCAGTACTTC
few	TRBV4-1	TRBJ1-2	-	CASSQEEHPYGYTF	TGCGCCAGCAGCCAAGAGGAGCACCCTTATGGCTACACCTTC
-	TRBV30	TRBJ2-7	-	CAWSVEQELYEQYF	TGTGCCTGGAGTGTTGAACAGGAGCTATACGAGCAGTACTTC
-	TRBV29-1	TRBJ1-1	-	CSVGDRSRVNTEAFF	TGCAGCGTAGGAGATAGGAGTCGGGTGAACACTGAAGCTTTCTTT
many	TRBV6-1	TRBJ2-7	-	CASSRSPGQTYEQYF	TGTGCCAGCAGTCGATCTCCGGGACAAACCTACGAGCAGTACTTC
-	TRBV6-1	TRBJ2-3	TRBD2	CASSGGSRGRGGNTQYF	TGTGCCAGCAGTGGAGGGAGCAGGGGCCGGGGGGGGAATACGCAGTATTTT
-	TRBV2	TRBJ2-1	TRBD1	CASRDRGNEQFF	TGTGCCAGTAGGGACAGGGGCAATGAGCAGTTCTTC
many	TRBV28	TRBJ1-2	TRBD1	CASSIGTDPLWSNYGYTF	TGTGCCAGCAGTATCGGGACAGATCCTTTGTGGAGTAACTATGGCTACACCTTC
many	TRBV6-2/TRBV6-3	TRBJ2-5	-	CASSYARRETQYF	TGTGCCAGCAGTTACGCCCGACGGGAGACGCAGTACTTC
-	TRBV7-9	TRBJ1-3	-	CASSRRGGIGGNTIYF	TGTGCCAGCAGTCGACGGGGGGGCATTGGTGGAAACACCATATATTTT
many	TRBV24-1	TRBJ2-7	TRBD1	CATAPGQASYEQYF	TGTGCCACCGCCCCGGGACAGGCATCCTACGAGCAGTACTTC
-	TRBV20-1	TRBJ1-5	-	CSAGRTGNSNQPQHF	TGCAGTGCTGGCCGGACGGGGAATAGCAATCAGCCCCAGCATTTT
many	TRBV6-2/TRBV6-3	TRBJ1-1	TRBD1	CASRDRAGRSEAFF	TGTGCCAGCAGAGACAGGGCCGGTAGGTCTGAAGCTTTCTTT
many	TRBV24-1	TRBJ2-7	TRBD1	CATSDPRPGQNYEQYF	TGTGCCACCAGTGATCCTCGACCGGGACAGAACTACGAGCAGTACTTC
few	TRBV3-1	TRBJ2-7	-	CASSQGTGSQYF	TGTGCCAGCAGCCAAGGAACCGGGTCCCAGTACTTC
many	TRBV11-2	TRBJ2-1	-	CASSSYVEGQWKNEQFF	TGTGCCAGCAGCTCCTACGTGGAGGGGCAATGGAAAAATGAGCAGTTCTTC
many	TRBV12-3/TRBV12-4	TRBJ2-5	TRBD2	CASTLPGGLAGREYF	TGTGCCAGTACTCTACCTGGGGGACTAGCGGGTCGAGAGTACTTC
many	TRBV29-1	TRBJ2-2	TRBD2	CSVDRAGTGELFF	TGCAGCGTTGATAGAGCGGGAACCGGGGAGCTGTTTTTT
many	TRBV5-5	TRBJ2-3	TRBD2	CASNMGGDTQYF	TGTGCCAGCAACATGGGGGGGGATACGCAGTATTTT
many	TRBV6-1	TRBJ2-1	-	CASSRAEYNEQFF	TGTGCCAGCAGCCGGGCCGAGTACAATGAGCAGTTCTTC
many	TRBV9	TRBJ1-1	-	CASSGQLDTEAFF	TGTGCCAGCAGCGGCCAGTTGGACACTGAAGCTTTCTTT
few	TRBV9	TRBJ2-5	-	CASSVSPKRNQETQYF	TGTGCCAGCAGCGTAAGCCCTAAAAGAAACCAAGAGACCCAGTACTTC
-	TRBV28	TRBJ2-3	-	CASSPLWVEEDTQYF	TGTGCCAGCAGCCCCCTCTGGGTGGAGGAAGATACGCAGTATTTT
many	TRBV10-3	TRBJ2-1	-	CASLREASSYNEQFF	TGTGCCAGCCTGCGTGAGGCCAGCTCCTACAATGAGCAGTTCTTC
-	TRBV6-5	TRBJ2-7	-	CASSYSPGLNYEQYF	TGTGCCAGCAGTTACTCGCCGGGTCTCAACTACGAGCAGTACTTC
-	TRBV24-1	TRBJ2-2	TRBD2	CATSDLLARNTGELFF	TGTGCCACCAGTGACCTACTAGCGCGTAACACCGGGGAGCTGTTTTTT
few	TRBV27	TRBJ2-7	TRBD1	CASSLSSTGSYEQYF	TGTGCCAGCAGTTTATCCTCGACAGGGAGCTACGAGCAGTACTTC
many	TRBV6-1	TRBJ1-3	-	CASPRVGDRETGNTIYF	TGTGCCAGTCCCCGGGTGGGCGACCGCGAAACTGGAAACACCATATATTTT
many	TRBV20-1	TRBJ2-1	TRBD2	CSAGTGGSSYNEQFF	TGCAGTGCCGGCACGGGAGGGAGCTCCTACAATGAGCAGTTCTTC
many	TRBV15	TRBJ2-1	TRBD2	CATSRVIAGPINNEQFF	TGTGCCACCAGCAGGGTAATAGCGGGACCTATTAACAATGAGCAGTTCTTC
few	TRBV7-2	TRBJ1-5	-	CANSLRKRGANQPQHF	TGTGCCAACAGCTTAAGAAAAAGAGGAGCCAATCAGCCCCAGCATTTT
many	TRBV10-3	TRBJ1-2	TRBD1	CAISDDRGPSGYTF	TGTGCCATCAGTGATGACAGGGGGCCTTCCGGCTACACCTTC
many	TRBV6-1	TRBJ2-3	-	CASSVGSGETDTQYF	TGTGCCAGCAGTGTGGGGTCAGGGGAAACAGATACGCAGTATTTT
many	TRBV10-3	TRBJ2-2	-	CAISESFGERKNTGELFF	TGTGCCATCAGTGAGTCATTCGGAGAGCGAAAGAACACCGGGGAGCTGTTTTTT
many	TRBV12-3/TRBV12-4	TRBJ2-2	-	CASSFGTNTGELFF	TGTGCCAGCAGTTTTGGGACTAACACCGGGGAGCTGTTTTTT
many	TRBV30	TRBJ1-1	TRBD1	CAWSALPGQGSAEAFF	TGTGCCTGGAGTGCACTGCCGGGACAGGGTTCTGCTGAAGCTTTCTTT
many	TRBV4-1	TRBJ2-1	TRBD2	CASSATSESSYNEQFF	TGCGCCAGCAGCGCGACTAGCGAGAGCTCCTACAATGAGCAGTTCTTC
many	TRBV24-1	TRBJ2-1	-	CATGTKYNEQFF	TGTGCCACCGGGACAAAATACAATGAGCAGTTCTTC
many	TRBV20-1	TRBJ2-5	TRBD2	CSANIPTSGRGRETQYF	TGCAGTGCTAATATACCCACTAGCGGGAGGGGGCGGGAGACCCAGTACTTC
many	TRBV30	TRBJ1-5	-	CAWSVGAQGNQPQHF	TGTGCCTGGAGTGTGGGGGCTCAGGGGAATCAGCCCCAGCATTTT
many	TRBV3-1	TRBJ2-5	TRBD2	CASGLRLAGGGETQYF	TGTGCCAGTGGTTTAAGACTAGCGGGAGGAGGGGAGACCCAGTACTTC
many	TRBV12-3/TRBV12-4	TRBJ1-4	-	CASTMAGDPTNEKLFF	TGTGCCAGCACCATGGCCGGGGACCCAACTAATGAAAAACTGTTTTTT
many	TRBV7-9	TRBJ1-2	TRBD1	CASSLGQGNGYTF	TGTGCCAGCAGCTTGGGACAGGGGAATGGCTACACCTTC
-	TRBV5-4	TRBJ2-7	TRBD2	CANSLGTSGIYEQYF	TGTGCCAACAGCCTCGGGACTAGCGGGATCTACGAGCAGTACTTC
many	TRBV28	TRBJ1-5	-	CASSPFGDQPQHF	TGTGCCAGCAGCCCCTTTGGCGATCAGCCCCAGCATTTT
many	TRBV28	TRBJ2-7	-	CASSPPPLFTTYEQYF	TGTGCCAGCAGTCCCCCGCCACTTTTCACCACCTACGAGCAGTACTTC
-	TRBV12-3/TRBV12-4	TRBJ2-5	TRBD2	CASSFHGREEAQYF	TGTGCCAGCAGTTTTCACGGGAGGGAGGAGGCCCAGTACTTT
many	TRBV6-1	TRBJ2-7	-	CASSELRLHYEQYF	TGTGCCAGCAGTGAACTAAGGCTTCATTACGAGCAGTACTTC
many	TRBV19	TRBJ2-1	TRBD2	CASSHALARYNEQFF	TGTGCCAGTAGCCACGCACTAGCGAGATACAATGAGCAGTTCTTC
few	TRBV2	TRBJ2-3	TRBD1	CASSGQGADTQYF	TGTGCCAGCAGTGGGCAGGGGGCAGATACGCAGTATTTT
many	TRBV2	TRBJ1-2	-	CAYIRGRDTLGSGYTF	TGTGCCTACATAAGGGGTAGGGACACCTTAGGCTCTGGCTACACCTTC
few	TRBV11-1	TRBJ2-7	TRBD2	CASSLGGTSGSSYEQYF	TGTGCCAGCAGCTTAGGCGGGACTAGCGGGAGCTCCTACGAGCAGTACTTC
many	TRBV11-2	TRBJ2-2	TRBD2	CASTQGGTSGYGELFF	TGTGCCAGCACCCAAGGGGGGACTAGCGGTTACGGGGAGCTGTTTTTT